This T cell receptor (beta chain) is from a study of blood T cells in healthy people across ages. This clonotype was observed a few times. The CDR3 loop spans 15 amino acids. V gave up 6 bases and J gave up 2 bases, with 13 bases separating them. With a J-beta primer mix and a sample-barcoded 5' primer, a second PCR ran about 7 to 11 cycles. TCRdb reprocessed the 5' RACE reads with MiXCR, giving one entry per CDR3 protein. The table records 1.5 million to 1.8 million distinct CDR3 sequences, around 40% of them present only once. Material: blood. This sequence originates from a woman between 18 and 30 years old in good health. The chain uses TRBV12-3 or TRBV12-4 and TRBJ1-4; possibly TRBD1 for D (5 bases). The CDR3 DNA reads TGTGCCAGCAGCCCCCGGTGGGGGACTAATGAAAAACTGTTTTTT. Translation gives CASSPRWGTNEKLFF.